Sequencing of this TCR beta chain was carried out in a study of T cell responses to AZD1222 COVID-19 vaccine. TCRdb keeps only in-frame clones here, not all; method: immunoSEQ multiplex PCR. This table has over 130,000 clones, 85% to 95% appearing once. Germline V gene sequence: CDR1 MNHEY, CDR2 SVGAGI. V was pared by 8 bases and J by 1 base, with 12 bases between. The CDR3 length is 14 residues. This chain joins TRBV6-5 and TRBJ2-1; D is possibly TRBD1 or TRBD2 (5 bases each). The sequence came from an adult in good health. The sequencing used peripheral blood, collected on day 0 of AZD1222 vaccination. CDR3 coding DNA: TGTGCCAGCGGACAAACTAGTTCCTACAATGAGCAGTTCTTC. Amino acid sequence: CASGQTSSYNEQFF.